A selection of T cell receptor beta chains follows, all from one sample in a study of T-cell memory formation after mild COVID-19. TCRdb re-called the 5' RACE reads with MiXCR, one entry per CDR3 protein. Here the sample spans a few hundred thousand distinct CDR3 sequences, less than 9.5% being singletons. The sequencing sample was made of PBMCs or a T cell subset sorted from them (not recorded which). These TCRs come from a man aged 18 to 30 who had mild COVID-19 (a few samples of this study predate the infection). Cell type and time point are not known. Both conserved end residues are part of each CDR3. D genes are given only for firm matches. Where a row states a size, it is once, few, many or the class of an expanded clone; other rows omit it.

- many TRBJ2-1 TRBV10-3 CAISESEGGNEQFF TGTGCCATCAGTGAGTCGGAGGGGGGCAATGAGCAGTTCTTC
- few TRBJ1-2 TRBV27 CASRFGNGYGYTF TGTGCCAGCAGATTTGGGAATGGCTATGGCTACACCTTC
- - TRBJ1-5 TRBV6-6 CASIESLGGLQPQHF TGTGCCAGCATCGAATCCTTGGGGGGCTTACAGCCCCAGCATTTT
- few TRBJ1-3 TRBV3-1 CASSPSVLSGNTIYF TGTGCCAGCAGCCCCTCAGTGCTCTCTGGAAACACCATATATTTT
- - TRBJ2-3 TRBV5-1 CASSLDLKAGDTQYF TGCGCCAGCAGCTTGGACCTAAAAGCCGGAGATACGCAGTATTTT
- - TRBJ2-3 TRBV19 CASKDPRVSTDTQYF TGTGCCAGTAAGGACCCCAGGGTTAGCACAGATACGCAGTATTTT
- few TRBJ1-2 TRBV19 CASSITAQNYGYTF TGTGCCAGTAGTATAACCGCACAGAACTATGGCTACACCTTC
- - TRBJ1-6 TRBV4-2 CASSQDLVFHSPLHF TGTGCCAGCAGCCAAGATCTGGTCTTTCATTCACCCCTCCACTTT
- many TRBJ1-4 TRBV5-1 CASSSTGRGADEKLFF TGCGCCAGCAGCTCAACCGGCAGAGGGGCCGATGAAAAACTGTTTTTT
- few TRBJ2-3 TRBV20-1 CSALRRGTDTQYF TGCAGTGCCCTGAGGAGGGGCACAGATACGCAGTATTTT
- few TRBJ2-7 TRBV7-6 CASSLLGGGFGDEQYF TGTGCCAGCAGCTTACTAGGCGGGGGCTTTGGCGACGAGCAGTACTTC
- many TRBJ2-3 TRBV5-1 CASSLPVGLGTDTQYF TGCGCCAGCAGCTTGCCCGTGGGCCTGGGCACAGATACGCAGTATTTT
- few TRBJ1-6 TRBV5-1 CASSTGHYSPLHF TGCGCCAGCAGCACAGGCCATTATTCACCCCTCCACTTT
- - TRBJ2-7 TRBV7-9 CASSIARARVKESSHEQYF TGTGCCAGCAGCATCGCTAGGGCACGTGTGAAGGAATCATCCCACGAGCAGTACTTC
- few TRBJ2-3 TRBV6-2/TRBV6-3 CASSQNAFGDTQYF TGTGCCAGCAGTCAAAACGCGTTCGGAGATACGCAGTATTTT
- many TRBJ1-1 TRBV29-1 CSAGSNTEAFF TGCAGCGCCGGCTCGAACACTGAAGCTTTCTTT
TRBD1 few TRBJ1-1 TRBV10-3 CAISERGTGKNTEAFF TGTGCCATCAGTGAGAGGGGGACAGGGAAGAACACTGAAGCTTTCTTT
TRBD1 few TRBJ2-7 TRBV10-3 CAISDSGTGVYEQYF TGTGCCATCAGTGACTCCGGGACAGGGGTTTACGAGCAGTACTTC
- - TRBJ2-3 TRBV6-2/TRBV6-3 CASSYATGSQYF TGTGCCAGCAGTTACGCGACAGGATCGCAGTATTTT
TRBD2 few TRBJ2-5 TRBV7-9 CASSLRGDYLQETQYF TGTGCCAGCAGCTTGCGGGGGGACTACCTCCAAGAGACCCAGTACTTC
- - TRBJ2-3 TRBV6-2/TRBV6-3 CASSYPGWTDTQYF TGTGCCAGCAGTTACCCCGGGTGGACAGATACGCAGTATTTT
- - TRBJ2-1 TRBV5-8 CASSSRNQYNEQFF TGTGCCAGCAGTTCGAGGAATCAATACAATGAGCAGTTCTTC
- - TRBJ2-1 TRBV10-1 CASSESSGVEQFF TGCGCCAGCAGTGAGTCGTCGGGAGTTGAGCAGTTCTTC
- - TRBJ1-5 TRBV28 CASTRKDQPQHF TGTGCCAGCACCCGTAAGGATCAGCCCCAGCATTTT
- - TRBJ1-1 TRBV7-3 CASSLNPRTEAFF TGTGCCAGCAGCTTAAATCCCCGCACTGAAGCTTTCTTT
- many TRBJ2-1 TRBV7-2 CASSRLVRNNEQFF TGTGCCAGCAGCCGTCTGGTCAGGAACAATGAGCAGTTCTTC
- - TRBJ2-2 TRBV20-1 CSARDPRGPGTGELFF TGCAGTGCTAGAGATCCGCGCGGCCCGGGCACCGGGGAGCTGTTTTTT
- - TRBJ2-1 TRBV10-1 CASSDGYEQFF TGCGCCAGCAGTGACGGATATGAGCAGTTCTTC